The 16 T cell receptor beta chains reported below all come from one sample, sequenced in a study of radiotherapy plus CTLA-4 blockade in lung cancer. TCRdb's table, derived via immunoSEQ multiplex PCR, lists solely in-frame clones and lacks some. The table records some 110,000 clones, approximately 80% of them present only once. The sequenced sample was peripheral blood, obtained from a patient treated with radiotherapy plus ipilimumab. These receptors came from a human donor with non-small cell lung cancer who had a partial response to radiotherapy plus ipilimumab.

The chain is built from TRBV5-1 and TRBJ2-3, with D unclear. V lost 2 bases, J lost 4 bases, and 5 bases lay in between. Germline V gives CDR1 SGHRS, CDR2 YFSETQ. The length of the CDR3 is 12 residues. The CDR3 is CASSFDSDTQYF. In DNA form, the CDR3 reads TGCGCCAGCAGCTTTGACTCAGATACGCAGTATTTT.

The chain links TRBV7-9 to TRBJ1-5, with 7 bases matching TRBD1. The trim removed 5 bases at V and 0 bases at J, leaving 7 bases unmatched. Germline CDR1 reads SEHNR; CDR2 reads FQNEAQ (reference sequence). This CDR3 is 16 amino acids long. The CDR3 region has the DNA TGTGCCAGCAGCGTGGGACAGCCGAATAGCAATCAGCCCCAGCATTTT. Translating gives CASSVGQPNSNQPQHF.

The chain uses TRBV4-1 and TRBJ1-2; D gene ambiguous. The CDR3 is made up of 13 amino acids. In germline, CDR1 is MGHRA, CDR2 YSYEKL. The V gene lost 0 bases and the J gene lost 8 bases, with 10 bases spanning the gap. The CDR3 DNA sequence: TGCGCCAGCAGCCAAGATCGCCTATACGGCTACACCTTC. Amino acid sequence: CASSQDRLYGYTF.

This sequence joins TRBV6-6 and TRBJ2-7, with 9 bases fitting TRBD2. From germline, CDR1 is MNHNY and CDR2 SVGAGI (reference sequence). This CDR3 comprises 15 residues. V lost 6 bases, J lost 2 bases, and 8 bases stayed unmatched. The DNA for the CDR3 is TGTGCCAGCAGCCCTGGGACTAGCTCTGCCTACGAGCAGTACTTC. This sequence encodes CASSPGTSSAYEQYF.

The CDR3 reads CARENRDRAAYEQYF. The CDR3 DNA reads as TGTGCCAGGGAGAACCGGGACAGGGCCGCCTACGAGCAGTACTTC. The V and J genes are TRBV6-1 and TRBJ2-7; TRBD1 matches at 9 bases. Germline loops: CDR1 MNHNS, CDR2 SASEGT. CDR3 size: 15 residues. J was trimmed by 2 bases and V by 9 bases; bases with no gene match: 11.

This chain links TRBV6-6 with TRBJ1-1; D gene uncertain. Trimming pared 6 bases from V and 6 bases from J, leaving 8 bases between. This CDR3 has 11 amino acids. Germline V gene sequence: CDR1 MNHNY, CDR2 SVGAGI (reference sequence). CDR3 DNA sequence: TGTGCCAGCAGCTCGAGAGCTGAAGCTTTCTTT. Translation gives CASSSRAEAFF.

The chain couples TRBV5-6 to TRBJ1-1; TRBD1 agrees at 11 bases. Germline assignment: CDR1 SGHDT and CDR2 YYEEEE. V lost 4 bases to trimming and J lost 5 bases; unmatched junction nucleotides: 4. This CDR3 contains 14 residues. The CDR3, as DNA: TGTGCCAGCAGCGCCCGGGACAGGGGGACTGAAGCTTTCTTT. Protein product: CASSARDRGTEAFF.

The chain uses TRBV9 and TRBJ1-5; D unclear. Trimming shortened V by 0 bases and J by 3 bases, and 10 bases separated the two germline ends. The germline gives CDR1 SGDLS, CDR2 YYNGEE. The CDR3 is 15 residues long. This chain's CDR3 is CASSVASGPNQPQHF. In nucleotides, the CDR3 is TGTGCCAGCAGCGTAGCGTCGGGTCCCAATCAGCCCCAGCATTTT.

This chain joins TRBV10-2 and TRBJ2-1, with 9 positions matching TRBD1. V was pared by 5 bases and J by 9 bases, with 2 bases of the junction left unmatched. The CDR3 is made up of 12 amino acids. The germline V gene encodes CDR1 WSHSY and CDR2 SAAADI. In DNA, the CDR3 is TGCGCCAGCAGTTTGGACAGGGGTGAGCAGTTCTTC. This translates into CASSLDRGEQFF.

The V call is TRBV4-3, the J call TRBJ1-5; no firm D call. Germline CDR1 reads LGHNA; CDR2 reads YSLEER. The CDR3 is 16 amino acids. V shed 0 bases and J shed 8 bases, with 17 bases lying between them. Here the CDR3 reads CASSQDLAGGGEPQHF. In nucleotides, the CDR3 is TGCGCCAGCAGCCAAGATTTGGCCGGTGGAGGAGAGCCCCAGCATTTT.

This sequence joins TRBV21-1 and TRBJ2-2; no check of the table's D call, TRBD2, against the DNA was made. TRBV21-1 is a known pseudogene. This CDR3 comprises 16 residues. DNA of the CDR3: TGTGCCAGCAGACTCAGACTAGCTGGGAACACCGGGGAGCTGTTTTTT. Translation: CASRLRLAGNTGELFF.

This clone came up once. V and J are TRBV6-1 and TRBJ2-1, with TRBD1 identical over 7 bases. CDR1 and CDR2 from the germline V gene are MNHNS and SASEGT. J gave up 1 base and V 4 bases, and 4 bases lay outside the gene matches. The CDR3 covers 15 residues. This CDR3 reads CASSAGTASYNEQFF. The DNA for the CDR3 is TGTGCCAGCAGTGCCGGGACAGCATCCTACAATGAGCAGTTCTTC.

This chain uses TRBV9 with TRBJ1-3; no reliable D call. V was cut by 0 bases and J by 1 base, with 11 bases left in between. This CDR3 comprises 16 residues. Per the germline V gene, CDR1 is SGDLS and CDR2 is YYNGEE. CDR3 sequence (DNA): TGTGCCAGCAGCGTAGCTCCTGGAGTTTCTGGAAACACCATATATTTT. This gives the protein CASSVAPGVSGNTIYF.

The chain carries TRBV6-1 and TRBJ2-1, with 9 nucleotides matching TRBD1. The germline V gene has CDR1 MNHNS and CDR2 SASEGT. The trim removed 1 base at V and 4 bases at J, leaving 2 bases unmatched. CDR3 length equals 15 residues. The CDR3 DNA reads as TGTGCCAGCAGTGAAGGACAGGGGGAATACAATGAGCAGTTCTTC. Protein product: CASSEGQGEYNEQFF.

The CDR3: CLHRRAVYGYTF. DNA of the CDR3: TGTTTACACCGTCGTGCCGTCTATGGCTACACCTTC. This sequence joins TRBV27 and TRBJ1-2; D gene unclear. In germline, CDR1 is MNHEY, CDR2 SMNVEV (reference sequence). The CDR3 is 12 amino acids.

The chain is built from TRBV20-1 and TRBJ2-7, with D unresolved. The germline CDR1 and CDR2 sequences are DFQATT and SNEGSKA (reference sequence). This CDR3 is 11 amino acids long. V was shortened by 4 bases and J by 3 bases, with 7 bases between the two germline ends. The CDR3 sequence is CSAKLNYEQYV. In DNA, the CDR3 is TGCAGTGCTAAGTTAAACTACGAGCAGTACGTC.